These 9 T cell receptor beta chains originate from one sample sequenced in a study of human T cells and chemical hapten exposure. TCRdb analysed the RACE reads with MiXCR anew, one entry per CDR3 protein. The table has 38,000 or so distinct CDR3 sequences, approximately 7.6% seen once. The time point: pre-sensitization, week 0. Treatment defined: therapeutic diphenylcyclopropenone sensitization with weekly scalp DPC. Sequencing was performed on whole blood, taken in connection with sensitization to the hapten diphenylcyclopropenone (DPC). Every receptor here comes from a woman in her fifties or sixties with alopecia areata. Some clones in this sample may be carry-over from other donors' samples.

This clonotype was seen repeatedly, ten times or more. The V and J genes are TRBV28 and TRBJ2-3; 8 bases line up with TRBD2. Per germline, CDR1 MDHEN and CDR2 SYDVKM. The CDR3 totals 14 residues. The V segment lost 8 bases and the J segment 4 bases; nucleotides outside the gene matches: 8. The CDR3 reads CASRGAGDPDTQYF. DNA for the CDR3: TGTGCCAGCCGAGGAGCGGGAGATCCAGATACGCAGTATTTT.

This clonotype was counted at least ten times. The chain links TRBV28 to TRBJ2-3, with D unclear. CDR1 MDHEN and CDR2 SYDVKM come from the germline V gene. The V gene lost 9 bases and the J gene lost 6 bases, with 10 bases spanning the gap. This CDR3 contains 11 residues. Here the CDR3 reads CASATPDTQYF. In DNA form, the CDR3 reads TGTGCCAGTGCCACCCCGGATACGCAGTATTTT.

V is TRBV5-1 and J is TRBJ2-7, with D unresolved. The CDR3 is 11 amino acids. Germline V gene lookup returns CDR1 SGHRS and CDR2 YFSETQ. Trimming left V 4 bases short and J 4 bases short, with 6 bases between. CDR3 loop: CASSGDYEQYF. CDR3 DNA sequence: TGCGCCAGCAGCGGGGATTACGAGCAGTACTTC. Variable domain in full (rest from reference TRBV5-1 and TRBJ2-7): KAGVTQTPRYLIKTRGQQVTLSCSPISGHRSVSWYQQTPGQGLQFLFEYFSETQRNKGNFPGRFSGRQFSNSRSEMNVSTLELGDSALYLCASSGDYEQYFGPGTRLTVT.

This clonotype was observed at least ten times. The chain employs TRBV9 and TRBJ1-4; D remains unclear. The germline V gene has CDR1 SGDLS and CDR2 YYNGEE. The ends were cut back, 0 bases at V and 7 bases at J, with 10 bases in the middle. The CDR3 loop spans 14 amino acids. CDR3 protein: CASSVELGGEKLFF. CDR3 in DNA: TGTGCCAGCAGCGTAGAACTCGGAGGTGAAAAACTGTTTTTT.

This clonotype was seen only a few times. The gene calls are TRBV7-9 and TRBJ2-3; a weak D match, TRBD2 (6 bases). The V end was cut by 8 bases, the J end by 0 bases, with 12 bases between. The length of the CDR3 is 14 residues. The germline V gene encodes CDR1 SEHNR and CDR2 FQNEAQ (reference sequence). The CDR3 spells CASEGLASTDTQYF. The CDR3 nucleotides are TGTGCCAGCGAAGGGCTAGCGAGCACAGATACGCAGTATTTT.

The V call is TRBV6-5, the J call TRBJ2-7; either TRBD1 or TRBD2 may supply D (5 bases each). The germline CDR1 and CDR2 sequences are MNHEY and SVGAGI. V shed 9 bases and J shed 3 bases, with 12 bases lying between them. The CDR3 length is 12 residues. This CDR3 is CARSGPNYEQYF. The CDR3 DNA reads as TGTGCCAGGTCGGGGCCTAACTACGAGCAGTACTTC.

In its sample, this clonotype was seen many times. The chain joins TRBV21-1 to TRBJ2-1. TRBV21-1 has pseudogene status. This CDR3 region has 17 residues. The CDR3 DNA reads as TGTGCCAGCAGCAAAGCAAAAAGGCAGGAAATCCACAATGAGCAGTTCTTC. This translates into CASSKAKRQEIHNEQFF.

The CDR3 DNA reads TGTGCCAGCAGCTTAGCCCGCGAAGAGGAGCAGTACTTC. This translates into CASSLAREEEQYF. This chain uses TRBV11-2 with TRBJ2-7; D not certain. The germline V gene encodes CDR1 SGHAT and CDR2 FQNNGV. Deletions cut 1 base from V and 7 bases from J, with 11 bases between. The CDR3 has 13 amino acids. Combining the CDR3 with reference TRBV11-2 and TRBJ2-7 gives the whole variable domain EAGVAQSPRYKIIEKRQSVAFWCNPISGHATLYWYQQILGQGPKLLIQFQNNGVVDDSQLPKDRFSAERLKGVDSTLKIQPAKLEDSAVYLCASSLAREEEQYFGPGTRLTVT.

This clonotype was counted at least ten times. The chain links TRBV20-1 to TRBJ2-3; tentative D call: TRBD2 (6 bases). Germline V gene data show CDR1 as DFQATT and CDR2 as SNEGSKA (reference sequence). Trimming shortened V by 3 bases and J by 0 bases, and 7 bases separated the two germline ends. The CDR3 consists of 13 residues. The CDR3 region has the DNA TGCAGTGCTAGGGGACTGAGCACAGATACGCAGTATTTT. Its translation is CSARGLSTDTQYF.